The 5 T cell receptor beta chains given below trace back to one sample, sequenced in a study of cytomegalovirus exposure and HLA in healthy donors. PCR primers comprised 60 Vbeta and 13 Jbeta primers. Libraries were prepared by immunoSEQ multiplex PCR; TCRdb keeps only in-frame clonotypes and omits some of them. Among 200,000 to 250,000 clones listed, around 76% were seen once. Sequencing was performed on PBMCs. The receptors stem from a woman aged 40-49 years in good health and CMV-seropositive.

J is TRBJ2-3 and V is TRBV4-3; possible D gene TRBD2, 5 bases. The germline V and J ends were trimmed by 1 base and 8 bases, with 13 bases remaining between them. CDR3 length equals 14 residues. Germline CDR1 LGHNA, CDR2 YSLEER. For the CDR3, the DNA is TGCGCCAGCAGCCAAGCGTGGGCGGGCGGTACGCAGTATTTT. Translation: CASSQAWAGGTQYF.

The rearrangement joins TRBV4-1 to TRBJ1-2; TRBD1 aligns across 7 bases. CDR3 size: 16 residues. V was clipped by 5 bases and J by 2 bases; unmatched bases: 11. Germline CDR1 reads MGHRA; CDR2 reads YSYEKL. This CDR3 is CASSAAAGQANYGYTF. CDR3 sequence (DNA): TGCGCCAGCAGCGCGGCGGCAGGACAGGCGAACTATGGCTACACCTTC.

This clone was seen a single time. V and J are TRBV7-9 and TRBJ2-7, with 7 nucleotides matching TRBD1. V trimming: 3 bases; J trimming: 0 bases; junction bases outside the gene matches: 8. This CDR3 contains 16 residues. Looked up from germline, CDR1 is SEHNR and CDR2 is FQNEAQ (reference sequence). CDR3 DNA: TGTGCCAGCAGCTTCCAGGGGGTCCACTACTCCTACGAGCAGTACTTC. Residues: CASSFQGVHYSYEQYF.

The rearrangement uses TRBV25-1 and TRBJ2-3; D is possibly TRBD1 (6 bases). CDR1 and CDR2 (germline): MGHDK, SYGVNS. The length of the CDR3 is 16 residues. The V and J ends lost 7 bases and 1 base respectively, with 18 bases between them. CDR3 protein: CASTPDQGFGTDTQYF. DNA for the CDR3: TGTGCCAGCACGCCCGACCAGGGGTTCGGCACAGATACGCAGTATTTT. Based on the CDR3 plus reference TRBV25-1 and TRBJ2-3, the full variable domain is EADIYQTPRYLVIGTGKKITLECSQTMGHDKMYWYQQDPGMELHLIHYSYGVNSTEKGDLSSESTVSRIRTEHFPLTLESARPSHTSQYLCASTPDQGFGTDTQYFGPGTRLTVL.

The chain has TRBV6-5 and TRBJ1-3; 8 nucleotides line up with TRBD1. In germline, CDR1 is MNHEY, CDR2 SVGAGI. CDR3 size: 15 residues. Trimming took 6 bases from V and 0 from J; bases not matched to a gene: 4. The CDR3 spells CASSEDRDSGNTIYF. In DNA form, the CDR3 reads TGTGCCAGCAGCGAGGACAGGGACTCTGGAAACACCATATATTTT.